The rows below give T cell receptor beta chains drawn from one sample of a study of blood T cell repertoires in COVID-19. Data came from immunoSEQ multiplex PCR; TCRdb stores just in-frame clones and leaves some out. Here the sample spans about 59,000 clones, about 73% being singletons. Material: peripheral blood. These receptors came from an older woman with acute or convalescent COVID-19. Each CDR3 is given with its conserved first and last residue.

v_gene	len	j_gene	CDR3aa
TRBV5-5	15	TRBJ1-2	CASSLVAREDYGYTF
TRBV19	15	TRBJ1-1	CASSPRGGLNTEAFF
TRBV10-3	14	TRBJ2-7	CAITSGTGGYEQYF
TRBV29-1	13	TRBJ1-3	CSVVQFSGNTIYF
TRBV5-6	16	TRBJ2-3	CASSLVGTNRGDTQYF
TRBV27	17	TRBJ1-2	CASSPRQGSTRDRGYTF
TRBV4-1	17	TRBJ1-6	CASSRTGRQGWHSPLHF
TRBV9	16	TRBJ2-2	CASSVPRGLETGELFF
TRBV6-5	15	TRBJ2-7	CASNNIAGGRNEQYF
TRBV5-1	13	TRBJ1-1	CASSGTGGTEAFF
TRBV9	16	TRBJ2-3	CASSVVGLAGTDTQYF
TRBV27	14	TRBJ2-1	CASTPNRGYNEQFF
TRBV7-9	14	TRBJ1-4	CASSWGQGTFKLFF
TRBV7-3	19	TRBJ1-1	CASSPHLSPGGSGNTEAFF
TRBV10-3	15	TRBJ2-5	CAISTGRGYQETQYF
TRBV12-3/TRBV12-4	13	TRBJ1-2	CASRPNRGGGYTF
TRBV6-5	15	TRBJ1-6	CASRRPGQGNSPLHF
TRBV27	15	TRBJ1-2	CASSLGGARNYGYTF
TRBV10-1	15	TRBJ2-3	CASSELAGGPDTQYF
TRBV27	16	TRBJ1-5	CASRSFGTGGDQPQHF
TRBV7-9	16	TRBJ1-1	CASSLAGQGANTEAFF
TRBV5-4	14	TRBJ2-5	CASSSLGGQETQYF
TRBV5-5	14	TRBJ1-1	CASSPGDRNTEAFF
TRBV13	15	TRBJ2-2	CASSLGRTGFGELFF
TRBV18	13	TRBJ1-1	CASSRSRETEAFF
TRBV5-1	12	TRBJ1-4	CASSPGWEKLFF
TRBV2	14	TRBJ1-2	CASSDSQGAWGYTF
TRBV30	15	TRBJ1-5	CAWSVDGRSNQPQHF